Listed here are 6 T cell receptor beta chains from one sample, sequenced in a study of shared clonotypes between healthy human individuals. TCRdb's table, derived via immunoSEQ multiplex PCR, lists solely in-frame clones and lacks some. Of a few million clones listed, roughly 95% are singletons. Sequenced input: naive CD4+ T cells sorted from blood. The sample's subset: CD45RA+ positively selected. Source of these receptors: a man between 18 and 35 years old in good health.

The chain combines TRBV9 with TRBJ2-7; the match to TRBD1 covers 9 bases. This CDR3 contains 16 residues. V lost 3 bases, J lost 7 bases, and 14 bases stayed unmatched. In germline, CDR1 is SGDLS, CDR2 YYNGEE. The CDR3 is CASSGPYYRGLGEQYF. The CDR3 nucleotides are TGTGCCAGCAGCGGCCCTTATTACAGGGGGCTAGGTGAGCAGTACTTC.

V usage is TRBV7-9 and J usage is TRBJ1-3; 7 nucleotides align to TRBD1. Looked up from germline, CDR1 is SEHNR and CDR2 is FQNEAQ (reference sequence). This CDR3 is built from 17 residues. Trimming took 3 bases from V and 2 from J; bases not matched to a gene: 10. The CDR3 region is CASSFYRGRSTGNTIYF. CDR3 bases: TGTGCCAGCAGCTTTTACAGGGGCAGGAGTACTGGAAACACCATATATTTT.

Comments on this clone: Other DNA sequences in this sample translate to the same CDR3. The genes are TRBV18 and TRBJ2-3, with D perhaps matching TRBD1 (7 bases). Germline V lookup: CDR1 KGHSH, CDR2 LQKENI. Deletions cut 1 base from V and 4 bases from J, with 9 bases between. The CDR3 is made up of 14 amino acids. CDR3 coding DNA: TGTGCCAGCTCACCACTCAGGGGGGCAGATACGCAGTATTTT. Its protein product is CASSPLRGADTQYF.

The rearrangement links TRBV28 to TRBJ1-4; D is possibly TRBD1 (6 bases). There are 15 residues in the CDR3. V was pared by 6 bases and J by 4 bases, with 15 bases between. The germline V gene encodes CDR1 MDHEN and CDR2 SYDVKM. The CDR3 DNA sequence: TGTGCCAGCAGGGACGGACAGCGAGGTAATGAAAAACTGTTTTTT. It specifies CASRDGQRGNEKLFF. Full variable domain (rest looked up from reference TRBV28 and TRBJ1-4): DVKVTQSSRYLVKRTGEKVFLECVQDMDHENMFWYRQDPGLGLRLIYFSYDVKMKEKGDIPEGYSVSREKKERFSLILESASTNQTSMYLCASRDGQRGNEKLFFGSGTQLSVL.

In its sample, this clone was seen once. A junction end diverges from the germline sequence, so it may reflect a read error. V is TRBV10-3 and J is TRBJ1-2; unclear D gene. CDR1 is ENHRY and CDR2 is SYGVKD in the germline V gene. The CDR3 length is 15 residues. For the CDR3, the DNA is TGTGCCAGCAGTGCCCCGGACGGTGATAACTATGGCTACACCTTC. Amino acids: CASSAPDGDNYGYTF.

Remarks on this clone: This same CDR3 is encoded by further DNA sequences in the sample. The V and J genes are TRBV18 and TRBJ2-7; D unresolved. The V end lost 2 bases, the J end lost 3 bases, and 5 bases lay between the germline ends. CDR3 length: 12 residues. Per germline, CDR1 KGHSH and CDR2 LQKENI. This CDR3 is CASSPERYEQYF. The DNA of the CDR3 is TGTGCCAGCTCACCAGAACGCTACGAGCAGTACTTC.